This T cell receptor (beta chain) was sequenced during a study of cytomegalovirus exposure and HLA in healthy donors. Germline CDR1 is MDHEN and CDR2 is SYDVKM. This CDR3 is built from 14 residues. V lost 3 bases, J lost 3 bases, and 12 bases lay in between. PCR primers comprised 60 Vbeta and 13 Jbeta primers. The repertoire was sequenced with immunoSEQ multiplex PCR; TCRdb's copy has only in-frame clones and lacks some. The sample consists of about 96,000 clones, 65% to 80% of them appearing once. The TCR was taken from a man younger than 45 in good health and CMV-seronegative. The specimen was PBMCs. The genes are TRBV28 and TRBJ2-7; weak D call: TRBD1 (6 bases). CDR3 coding DNA: TGTGCCAGCAGTTTTAGACAGGCCGTCTACGAGCAGTACTTC. It yields the protein CASSFRQAVYEQYF.